The entry below gives a single TCR beta chain sequence along with its context. Clones were sequenced by immunoSEQ multiplex PCR, and TCRdb holds only the in-frame ones, with some missing. The data contain some 2,500 clones, over 60% of them singletons. The sample is drawn from a study of coeliac disease. From germline, CDR1 is SEHNR and CDR2 FQNEAQ (reference sequence). Unmatched junction bases numbered 14, after V lost 5 bases and J lost 2 bases. The CDR3 spans 17 residues. The V call is TRBV7-9, the J call TRBJ2-5, with 7 bases identical to TRBD2. Sequenced: lamina propria lymphocytes from the gut. The source is an older woman with celiac disease on a gluten-free diet. CDR3: CASSQPGVAGGQETQYF. CDR3 in DNA: TGTGCCAGCAGCCAGCCGGGGGTAGCGGGTGGACAAGAGACCCAGTACTTC. Variable domain in full (rest from reference TRBV7-9 and TRBJ2-5): DTGVSQNPRHKITKRGQNVTFRCDPISEHNRLYWYRQTLGQGPEFLTYFQNEAQLEKSRLLSDRFSAERPKGSFSTLEIQRTEQGDSAMYLCASSQPGVAGGQETQYFGPGTRLLVL.